This T cell receptor beta chain derives from a study of cytomegalovirus exposure and HLA in healthy donors. It was with 60 Vbeta and 13 Jbeta primers that the PCR ran. Assay: immunoSEQ multiplex PCR; the TCRdb copy retains only in-frame clones and omits some. The data show 55,000 to 80,000 clones, more than 80% seen once. The CDR3 totals 17 residues. With 0 bases removed from V and 7 bases from J, the gap between germline ends came to 21 bases. Germline assignment: CDR1 PRHDT and CDR2 FYEKMQ (reference sequence). This receptor was taken from a woman younger than 45 in good health and CMV-seronegative. The sample was PBMCs. J is TRBJ1-1 and V is TRBV13; D gene unclear. This chain's CDR3 is CASSLGVRTLASGEAFF. CDR3 bases: TGTGCCAGCAGCTTAGGGGTAAGGACCCTAGCATCGGGTGAAGCTTTCTTT.